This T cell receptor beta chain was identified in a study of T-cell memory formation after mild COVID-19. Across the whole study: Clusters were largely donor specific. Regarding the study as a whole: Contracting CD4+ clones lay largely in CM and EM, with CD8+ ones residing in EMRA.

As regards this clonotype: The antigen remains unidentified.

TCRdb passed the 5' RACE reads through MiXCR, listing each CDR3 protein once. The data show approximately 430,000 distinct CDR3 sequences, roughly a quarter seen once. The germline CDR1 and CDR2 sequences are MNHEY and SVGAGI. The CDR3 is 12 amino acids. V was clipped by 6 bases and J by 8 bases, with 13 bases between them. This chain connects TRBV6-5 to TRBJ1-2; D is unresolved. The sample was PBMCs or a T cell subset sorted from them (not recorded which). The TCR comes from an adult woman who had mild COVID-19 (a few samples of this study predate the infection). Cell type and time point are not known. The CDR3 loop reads CASSSRRGGYTF. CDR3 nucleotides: TGTGCCAGCAGCTCTCGACGCGGCGGCTACACCTTC.